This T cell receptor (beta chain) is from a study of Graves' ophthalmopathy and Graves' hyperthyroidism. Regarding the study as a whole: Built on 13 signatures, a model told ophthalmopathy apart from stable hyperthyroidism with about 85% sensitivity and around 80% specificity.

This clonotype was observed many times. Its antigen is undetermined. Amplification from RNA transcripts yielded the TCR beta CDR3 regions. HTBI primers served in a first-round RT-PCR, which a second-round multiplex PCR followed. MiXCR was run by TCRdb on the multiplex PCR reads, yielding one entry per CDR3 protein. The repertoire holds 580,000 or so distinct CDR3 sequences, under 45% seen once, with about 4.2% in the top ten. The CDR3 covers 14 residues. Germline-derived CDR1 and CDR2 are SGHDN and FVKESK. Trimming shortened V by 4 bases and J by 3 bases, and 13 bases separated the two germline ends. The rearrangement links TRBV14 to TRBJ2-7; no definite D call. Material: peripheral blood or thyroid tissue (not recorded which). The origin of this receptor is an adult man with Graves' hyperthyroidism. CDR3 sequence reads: CASSRRYGDYEQYF. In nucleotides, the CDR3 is TGTGCCAGCAGCCGAAGGTACGGTGACTACGAGCAGTACTTC.